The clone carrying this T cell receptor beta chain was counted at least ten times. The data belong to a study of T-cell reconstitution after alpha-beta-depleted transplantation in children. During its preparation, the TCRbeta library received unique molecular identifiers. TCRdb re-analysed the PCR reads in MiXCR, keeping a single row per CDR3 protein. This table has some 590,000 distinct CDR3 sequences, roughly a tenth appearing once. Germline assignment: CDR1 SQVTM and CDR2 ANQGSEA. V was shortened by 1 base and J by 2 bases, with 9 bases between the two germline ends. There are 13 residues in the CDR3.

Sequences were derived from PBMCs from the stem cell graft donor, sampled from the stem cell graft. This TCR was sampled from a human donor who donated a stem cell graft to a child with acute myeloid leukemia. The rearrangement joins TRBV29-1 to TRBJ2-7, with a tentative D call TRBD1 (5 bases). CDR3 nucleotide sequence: TGCAGCGTTGAAGTCAGGGCCACCTACGAGCAGTACTTC. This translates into CSVEVRATYEQYF.